This T cell receptor (beta chain) was obtained from a study of cytomegalovirus exposure and HLA in healthy donors. This CDR3 comprises 18 residues. The J segment lost 6 bases and the V segment lost 2 bases, leaving 12 bases of the junction unmatched. The V gene's germline CDR1 is SGHRS and CDR2 YFSETQ. Broader study findings: Productive rates of about 87% or about 30% were seen for most TCR beta V segments in an earlier analysis. In vitro testing confirmed three CMV-associated chains as specific for CMV antigens. As a later analysis revealed, most CMV-associated TCR beta chains appeared HLA-restricted. Cytomegalovirus association was assigned to approximately 180 TCR beta chains.

As concerns this clone: Its target is not known.

Primers for the PCR totalled 60 Vbeta and 13 Jbeta. Profiled with immunoSEQ multiplex PCR; TCRdb holds only in-frame clones, not every one. This sample has about 190,000 clones, with roughly four fifths found just once. The source of this sequence is a woman between 18 and 29 years old in good health and CMV-seronegative. The specimen was PBMCs. This chain uses TRBV5-1 with TRBJ2-3, with 13 positions matching TRBD2. The CDR3: CASSFRGLAGVPPDTQYF. The CDR3 DNA is TGCGCCAGCAGCTTTAGAGGACTAGCGGGAGTACCCCCCGATACGCAGTATTTT.